This T cell receptor (beta chain) was sequenced for a study of T cells in Graves' hyperthyroidism and ophthalmopathy (dated by TCRdb to about 2019). Describing the broader study: Peripheral blood samples were taken at initial diagnosis, before any treatment was given. After blood sampling, hyperthyroidism patients were treated with methimazole at a starting dose of 30 mg daily, and ophthalmopathy patients were treated with high-dose intravenous methylprednisolone. The paper reports TCR Vbeta CDR3 sequencing of approximately 140 peripheral blood samples: 40 or so ophthalmopathy, approximately 74 hyperthyroidism and approximately 17 progressor patients. Prospective prediction of ophthalmopathy was tested in an independent validation cohort of 18 to 20 hyperthyroidism patients and approximately 17 patients who later progressed to ophthalmopathy. TCR V-J signatures able to tell the groups apart were searched for in a discovery cohort of 90 to 100 patients, of whom over 40 had Graves' ophthalmopathy and roughly 57 had stable Graves' hyperthyroidism. For training and testing, the 100 or so patients in the discovery cohort were randomly divided in a 7:3 ratio. Thyroid tissue and blood T-cell repertoires from more than 5 Graves' hyperthyroidism patients were also compared in the study.

The TCR beta CDR3 regions were amplified from RNA transcripts. The TCR CDR3 was subjected to a first round of RT-PCR using the HTBI primer set and the Qiagen OneStep RT-PCR kit. Libraries were constructed in a second round of multiplex PCR, after which size selection and purification were carried out. The libraries were sequenced on an Illumina HiSeq2000 using paired-end 100 bp reads. As for the original processing: SOAPnuke was used to process the raw data, removing reads that contained adapters or uncalled bases, had a mean Phred below 15, or lacked an exact match to the constant primer or identifier. COPE v1.2.5 was used to merge the high-quality paired reads, and each unique nucleotide sequence was defined as a clonotype. Clonotypes were aligned to IMGT TRBV, TRBD and TRBJ reference segments using MiTCR v1.1. The analysis included only V-J combinations with a frequency above 0.0001, which together covered over 98% of the repertoires. A TCS score was defined as the ratio between F50 (clonal expansion) and ExV (chaos), using BLOSUM62-based TCRdist between CDR3 peptides within each V-J. Welch's t-statistics and random forest reduced fewer than 600 V-J features to around 14, which were used in a naive Bayes classifier (R e1071). In-frame beta chains were kept once TCRdb had trimmed the public reads at Q25 with fastp and called clones with MiXCR. For every CDR3 protein sequence, its rows merge into one entry that carries the most common genes and DNA. The V and J calls come from TCRdb's annotation, not from the publication. The sample table records around 490,000 distinct CDR3 sequences; roughly 21% of these occur just once. 47% of the sample belongs to the ten largest clones.

Ophthalmopathy patients had moderately to severely active disease, with a Clinical Activity Score of 3 or more, a NOSPECS grade of 4 or more, and a disease duration of less than 3 months. Exclusion was applied to patients with uncontrolled infections, other autoimmune diseases, pregnancy or lactation. Diagnoses relied on clinical symptoms, serum thyroxine and TRAb, thyroid ultrasound and orbital computed tomography. PBMCs were separated from under 12 ml of fresh peripheral blood using Ficoll-Paque density gradient centrifugation. Total RNA was extracted with Trizol reagent, and quality was checked on an Agilent 2100 Bioanalyzer. General findings and caveats noted by the study authors: A 13 V-J signature model separated ophthalmopathy from stable hyperthyroidism, with nearly 90% sensitivity and 81.08% specificity in cross-validation and 80%/75% in testing. Sample size was not statistically predetermined, and investigators were not blinded to group allocation. Blood samples also contained most of the expanded thyroid clonotypes (frequency above 0.001), which suggests that blood repertoires may reflect thyroid immune responses. In validation, the model predicted progression to ophthalmopathy a median of about 6.8 months before onset, with over 60% sensitivity and about 72% specificity.

Trimming costs V 6 bases and J 3 bases, and their ends lie 17 bases apart. In the germline V gene (reference sequence), CDR1 corresponds to MNHEY and CDR2 to SMNVEV. The CDR3 measures 15 amino acids from cysteine to phenylalanine. The CDR3 DNA has 45 bases and is translated from base 1. This clonotype has a count of ten or more. Its binding antigen is unknown. Base qualities are not provided; no much larger clone lies one nucleotide away. Input material: blood. The chain employs TRBV27 and TRBJ2-5, with TRBD2 tentatively as D gene (6 bases match). The TCR sequence derives from a man aged 40-55 years with Graves' ophthalmopathy. The CDR3 protein sequence reads: CASRDRDWEKETQYF. The nucleotides read TGTGCCAGCAGGGACCGGGACTGGGAAAAAGAGACCCAGTACTTC.